The clone carrying this T cell receptor beta chain was found a few times. This record belongs to a study of cytomegalovirus exposure and HLA in healthy donors. Vbeta (60) and Jbeta (13) primers were used in the PCR. Libraries were prepared by immunoSEQ multiplex PCR; TCRdb keeps only in-frame clonotypes and omits some of them. Here the sample spans 100,000 to 150,000 clones, 77% being singletons. This CDR3 is built from 14 residues. V lost 3 bases, J lost 3 bases, and 2 bases stayed unmatched. The germline gives CDR1 ENHRY, CDR2 SYGVKD. Sequencing was performed on PBMCs. The chain couples TRBV10-3 to TRBJ1-5, with TRBD1 identical over 7 bases. This TCR derives from a human donor in good health. This CDR3 reads CAISEDRANQPQHF. CDR3 coding DNA: TGTGCCATCAGTGAAGACAGGGCCAATCAGCCCCAGCATTTT.